One sample yielded the 21 T cell receptor beta chains listed below, sequenced in a study of T cells after yellow fever vaccination. TCRdb passed the 5' RACE reads through MiXCR, listing each CDR3 protein once. The sample includes about 360,000 distinct CDR3 sequences, roughly 6.1% of them seen just once. The sample here was PBMCs, taken 5 days after the yellow fever booster vaccination. Receptor source: a man aged 25-40 years who received the YFV17D yellow fever vaccine.

There are a few counts of this clonotype. The genes are TRBV11-2 and TRBJ2-3; D possibly corresponds to TRBD2 (6 bases). V dropped 5 bases and J dropped 7 bases, with 19 bases sitting between them. The CDR3 runs 15 residues. CDR1 is SGHAT and CDR2 is FQNNGV in the germline V gene. The CDR3 is CASSPSGTPSNTQYF. DNA of the CDR3: TGTGCCAGCAGCCCCTCCGGGACTCCCTCAAATACGCAGTATTTT. Based on the CDR3 plus reference TRBV11-2 and TRBJ2-3, the full variable domain is EAGVAQSPRYKIIEKRQSVAFWCNPISGHATLYWYQQILGQGPKLLIQFQNNGVVDDSQLPKDRFSAERLKGVDSTLKIQPAKLEDSAVYLCASSPSGTPSNTQYFGPGTRLTVL.

V and J are TRBV20-1 and TRBJ2-7, with D possibly matching TRBD2 (7 bases). The CDR3 loop spans 15 amino acids. Per germline, CDR1 DFQATT and CDR2 SNEGSKA (reference sequence). V was cut by 0 bases and J by 3 bases, with 15 bases left in between. CDR3 in amino acids: CSAREEGGIYYEQYF. The CDR3 bases are TGCAGTGCTAGAGAGGAGGGGGGGATCTACTACGAGCAGTACTTC.

This clonotype was picked up many times. The rearrangement uses TRBV5-1 and TRBJ2-7; tentatively, D is TRBD1 (6 bases). Germline CDR1 reads SGHRS; CDR2 reads YFSETQ. This CDR3 is 13 amino acids long. V lost 1 base and J 6 bases, leaving 11 bases between the germline ends. The DNA for the CDR3 is TGCGCCAGCAGCTTGAACCAGGGGTCCGAGCAGTACTTC. It translates to CASSLNQGSEQYF.

About this clonotype: The junction and the germline gene differ at one end; a read error may be behind it. Written as DNA, the CDR3 is TGCAGTGCTAGGCTCAGGGGTCTGAACACTGAAGATTTCTTT. It yields the protein CSARLRGLNTEDFF. The V and J genes are TRBV20-1 and TRBJ1-1; D possibly corresponds to TRBD1 (6 bases). CDR3 length: 14 amino acids. CDR1 is DFQATT and CDR2 is SNEGSKA in the germline V gene (reference sequence).

A few counts support this clonotype. The chain combines TRBV7-2 with TRBJ2-5; the D gene is possibly TRBD1 (5 bases). Germline CDR1 SGHTA, CDR2 FQGNSA. V was clipped by 2 bases and J by 13 bases, with 20 bases between them. This CDR3 is built from 14 residues. CDR3 protein: CASSLLVGRMAPYF. CDR3 bases: TGTGCCAGCAGCTTATTGGTGGGGCGTATGGCTCCGTACTTC.

This clonotype came up a few times. The chain couples TRBV5-4 to TRBJ2-7, with D unclear. V was clipped by 4 bases and J by 1 base, with 9 bases between them. This CDR3 has 13 residues. The germline CDR1 and CDR2 sequences are SGHNT and YYREEE (reference sequence). The CDR3 sequence: CASSLATSYEQYF. DNA of the CDR3: TGTGCCAGCAGCCTCGCCACGTCCTACGAGCAGTACTTC.

This clonotype came up a few times. This chain links TRBV7-2 with TRBJ2-5; TRBD2 matches 10 bases. Germline loops: CDR1 SGHTA, CDR2 FQGNSA. Trimming cost V 4 bases and J 4 bases; bases outside gene matches: 3. This CDR3 spans 14 amino acids. CDR3 in DNA: TGTGCCAGCAGCTGGGGACTAGCGCGAGAGACCCAGTACTTC. Encoded protein: CASSWGLARETQYF.

The V gene is TRBV20-1, the J gene TRBJ1-5, with D uncertain. The germline V gene has CDR1 DFQATT and CDR2 SNEGSKA (reference sequence). CDR3 length equals 12 residues. V was clipped by 4 bases and J by 4 bases, with 8 bases between them. The CDR3: CSAKDGNQPQHF. As DNA, the CDR3 is TGCAGTGCTAAAGATGGGAATCAGCCCCAGCATTTT.

This clonotype was recorded many times. CDR3 nucleotide sequence: TGTGCCAGCAGTTACTCCGGGGCATCTAGGGTGTTTTTT. As protein: CASSYSGASRVFF. V usage is TRBV6-2 or TRBV6-3 and J usage is TRBJ2-2; D possibly uses TRBD1 or TRBD2 (5 bases each). Looked up from germline, CDR1 is MNHEY and CDR2 is SVGEGT. CDR3 length: 13 residues. With 0 bases removed from V and 15 bases from J, the gap between germline ends came to 14 bases.

This clonotype was recorded at least ten times. DNA of the CDR3: TGCGCCAGCAGCCAAGCTGTCAGGGGCCGGTCGGTCTATGGCTACACCTTC. Protein sequence: CASSQAVRGRSVYGYTF. The rearrangement links TRBV4-3 to TRBJ1-2; tentative D call: TRBD1 (6 bases). CDR3 size: 17 residues. CDR1 LGHNA and CDR2 YSLEER come from the germline V gene. V lost 1 base, J lost 4 bases, and 19 bases lay in between.

This clonotype was detected a few times. This chain joins TRBV20-1 and TRBJ2-5, with D maybe TRBD1 (5 bases). V dropped 5 bases and J dropped 2 bases, with 18 bases sitting between them. Germline loops: CDR1 DFQATT, CDR2 SNEGSKA (reference sequence). CDR3 length: 15 amino acids. CDR3 bases: TGCAGTGCTCCCAGCCCGACAGTTGCACAAGAGACCCAGTACTTC. It is translated as CSAPSPTVAQETQYF.

This clonotype was observed many times. The CDR3 nucleotides are TGTGCCACCAGTGGTCACAGGGGGGGAACCGGGGAGCTGTTTTTT. Residues: CATSGHRGGTGELFF. The V call is TRBV24-1, the J call TRBJ2-2; D perhaps matches TRBD1 (8 bases). This CDR3 has 15 residues. Germline V CDR1 and CDR2: KGHDR, SFDVKD. V shed 5 bases and J shed 5 bases, with 14 bases lying between them.

This clonotype was picked up many times. The chain links TRBV6-2 or TRBV6-3 to TRBJ2-7, with a tentative D call TRBD2 (6 bases). The CDR3 sequence is 12 residues long. The germline CDR1 and CDR2 sequences are MNHEY and SVGEGT. Deletions cut 6 bases from V and 7 bases from J, with 13 bases between. The CDR3 DNA follows: TGTGCCAGCAGCCGACTAGGATTGGAGCAGTACTTC. Residues: CASSRLGLEQYF.

This clonotype was seen more than once but under ten times. The rearrangement joins TRBV27 to TRBJ2-7, with TRBD2 identical over 10 bases. Trimming at V came to 3 bases and at J to 3 bases, leaving 8 bases not matched to a gene. The CDR3 loop spans 16 amino acids. The germline gives CDR1 MNHEY, CDR2 SMNVEV (reference sequence). Written as DNA, the CDR3 is TGTGCCAGCAGTTTGGGCCCCGGACTAGCGGACTACGAGCAGTACTTC. The encoded protein is CASSLGPGLADYEQYF.

This clonotype was counted only a few times. CDR3 residues: CASSSSRGAFF. The CDR3 nucleotides are TGTGCCAGCAGTTCCAGCCGGGGGGCTTTCTTT. The chain recombines TRBV6-2 or TRBV6-3 with TRBJ1-1, with D possibly TRBD1 on 5 matching bases. Trimming took off 4 bases at V and 11 bases at J, with 11 bases between the two ends. This CDR3 is 11 amino acids long. In germline, CDR1 is MNHEY, CDR2 SVGEGT.

V usage is TRBV7-9 and J usage is TRBJ2-5, with D unclear. This CDR3 contains 15 residues. Per germline, CDR1 SEHNR and CDR2 FQNEAQ (reference sequence). Between the trimmed V and J ends, which lost 0 bases and 3 bases, there was a span of 11 bases. The CDR3 DNA is TGTGCCAGCAGCTTAGCGGAGACCTTTAAAGAGACCCAGTACTTC. Protein product: CASSLAETFKETQYF.

About this clonotype: Mismatch with germline at one junction end may stem from a read error. The chain uses TRBV6-2 or TRBV6-3 and TRBJ2-1; a possible D gene is TRBD1 (6 bases). This CDR3 is 12 amino acids long. Germline CDR1 reads MNHEY; CDR2 reads SVGEGT. Here the CDR3 reads CASSYNAWAGVF. In DNA form, the CDR3 reads TGTGCCAGCAGTTATAACGCGTGGGCAGGGGTCTTC.

This clonotype came up a few times. V and J are TRBV24-1 and TRBJ2-3, with no clear D. The V and J ends lost 2 bases and 2 bases respectively, with 4 bases between them. The length of the CDR3 is 13 residues. CDR1 and CDR2 (germline): KGHDR, SFDVKD. In nucleotides, the CDR3 is TGTGCCACCAGTGATTACTCCACAGATACGCAGTATTTT. As protein: CATSDYSTDTQYF.

This clonotype has only a few counts. The V call is TRBV20-1, the J call TRBJ1-4, with D possibly TRBD1 on 6 matching bases. Germline V gene lookup returns CDR1 DFQATT and CDR2 SNEGSKA (reference sequence). The CDR3 is made up of 15 amino acids. V dropped 4 bases and J dropped 1 base, with 13 bases sitting between them. DNA of the CDR3: TGCAGTGCTACTTACAGGGTTGGAACTAATGAAAAACTGTTTTTT. This translates into CSATYRVGTNEKLFF.

This clonotype was recorded a few times. The chain is built from TRBV3-1 and TRBJ2-7, with a weak D call TRBD2 (6 bases). CDR1 is LGHDT and CDR2 is YNNKEL in the germline V gene (reference sequence). Trimming removed 3 bases at V and 0 bases at J, with 12 bases between. The CDR3 is 15 amino acids. CDR3 protein: CASSQGTYSSYEQYF. The CDR3, as DNA: TGTGCCAGCAGCCAGGGGACTTATAGCTCCTACGAGCAGTACTTC.

This chain joins TRBV7-6 and TRBJ2-2; 11 bases map to TRBD2. This CDR3 has 17 amino acids. CDR1 and CDR2 (germline): SGHVS, FNYEAQ. J lost 0 bases, V lost 5 bases, and 5 bases had no gene match. CDR3 in amino acids: CASSARLAGPNTGELFF. CDR3 nucleotides: TGTGCCAGCAGCGCCCGACTAGCGGGGCCGAACACCGGGGAGCTGTTTTTT.